The T cell receptor beta chain described here comes from a study of shared T cell receptors in the human thymus. Repertoires were generated with immunoSEQ multiplex PCR, while TCRdb's copy carries only in-frame clones and drops some. The table lists 630,000 or so clones, around 87% of them singletons. V lost 7 bases to trimming and J lost 8 bases; unmatched junction nucleotides: 18. CDR1 and CDR2 (germline): SGDLS, YYNGEE. This CDR3 has 16 residues. This sample was also put to use in a study of human thymus T cells. That source adds: Thymic and blood repertoires showed apparently biased V and J gene usage.

The rearrangement uses TRBV9 and TRBJ1-2, with 9 bases fitting TRBD1. The sequenced material came from thymocytes. The sequence was obtained from a boy under two years old with a congenital heart defect. The CDR3 protein is CASGAGQGLVLGGYTF. The DNA for the CDR3 is TGTGCCAGCGGTGCGGGACAGGGACTTGTTCTTGGCGGCTACACCTTC. Based on the CDR3 plus reference TRBV9 and TRBJ1-2, the full variable domain is DSGVTQTPKHLITATGQRVTLRCSPRSGDLSVYWYQQSLDQGLQFLIQYYNGEERAKGNILERFSAQQFPDLHSELNLSSLELGDSALYFCASGAGQGLVLGGYTFGSGTRLTVV.